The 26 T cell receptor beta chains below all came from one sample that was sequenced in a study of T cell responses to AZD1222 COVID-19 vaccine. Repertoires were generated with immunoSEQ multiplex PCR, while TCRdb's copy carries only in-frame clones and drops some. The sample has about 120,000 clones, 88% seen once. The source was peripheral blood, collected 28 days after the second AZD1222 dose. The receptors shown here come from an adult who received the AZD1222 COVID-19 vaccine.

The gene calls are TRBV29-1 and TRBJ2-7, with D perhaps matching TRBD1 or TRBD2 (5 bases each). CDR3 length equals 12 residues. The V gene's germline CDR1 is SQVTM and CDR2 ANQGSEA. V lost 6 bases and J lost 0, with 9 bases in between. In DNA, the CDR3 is TGCAGCGTCGCAGGGAGCTCCTACGAGCAGTACTTC. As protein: CSVAGSSYEQYF.

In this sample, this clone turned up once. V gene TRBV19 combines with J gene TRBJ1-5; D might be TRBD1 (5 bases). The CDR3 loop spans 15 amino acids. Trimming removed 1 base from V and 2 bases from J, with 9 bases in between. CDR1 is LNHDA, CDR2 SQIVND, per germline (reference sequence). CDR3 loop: CASSIVPRGNQPQHF. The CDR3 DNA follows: TGTGCCAGTAGTATAGTACCCAGGGGCAATCAGCCCCAGCATTTT.

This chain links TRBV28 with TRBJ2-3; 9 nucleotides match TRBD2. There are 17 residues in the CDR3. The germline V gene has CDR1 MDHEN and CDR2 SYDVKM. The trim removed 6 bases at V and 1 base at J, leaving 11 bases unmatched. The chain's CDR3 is CASSSPYRLAGTDTQYF. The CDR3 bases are TGTGCCAGCAGCTCACCTTACAGACTAGCGGGCACAGATACGCAGTATTTT.

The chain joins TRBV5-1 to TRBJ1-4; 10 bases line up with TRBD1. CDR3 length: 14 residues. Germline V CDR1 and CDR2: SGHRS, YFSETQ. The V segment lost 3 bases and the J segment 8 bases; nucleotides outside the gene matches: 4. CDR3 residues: CASSWGTGDEKLFF. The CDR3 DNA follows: TGCGCCAGCAGCTGGGGGACAGGGGACGAAAAACTGTTTTTT.

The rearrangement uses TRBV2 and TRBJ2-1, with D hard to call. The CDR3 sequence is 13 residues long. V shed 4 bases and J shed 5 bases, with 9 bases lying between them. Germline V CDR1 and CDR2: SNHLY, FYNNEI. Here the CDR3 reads CASSGANDNEQFF. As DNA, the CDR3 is TGTGCCAGCAGTGGTGCCAATGACAATGAGCAGTTCTTC.

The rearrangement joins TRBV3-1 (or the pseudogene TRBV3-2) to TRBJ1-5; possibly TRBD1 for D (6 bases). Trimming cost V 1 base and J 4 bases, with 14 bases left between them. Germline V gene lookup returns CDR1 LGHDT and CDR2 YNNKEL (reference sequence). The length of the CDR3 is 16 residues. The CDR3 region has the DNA TGTGCCAGCAGCCAAGCCCGGCGGGGGCCTAATCAGCCCCAGCATTTT. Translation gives CASSQARRGPNQPQHF.

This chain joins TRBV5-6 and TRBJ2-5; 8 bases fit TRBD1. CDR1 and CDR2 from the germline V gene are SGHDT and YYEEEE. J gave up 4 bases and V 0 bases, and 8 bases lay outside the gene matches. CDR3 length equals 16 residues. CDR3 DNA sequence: TGTGCCAGCAGCTTGGGCAGATTTGACAGGGGAGAGACCCAGTACTTC. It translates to CASSLGRFDRGETQYF. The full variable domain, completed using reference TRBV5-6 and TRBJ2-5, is DAGVTQSPTHLIKTRGQQVTLRCSPKSGHDTVSWYQQALGQGPQFIFQYYEEEERQRGNFPDRFSGHQFPNYSSELNVNALLLGDSALYLCASSLGRFDRGETQYFGPGTRLLVL.

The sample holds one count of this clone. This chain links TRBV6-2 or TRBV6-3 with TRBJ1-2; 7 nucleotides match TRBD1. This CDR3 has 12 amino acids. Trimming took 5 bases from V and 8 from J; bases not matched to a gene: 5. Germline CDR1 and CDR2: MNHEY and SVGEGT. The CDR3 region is CASSRGGSGYTF. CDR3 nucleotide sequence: TGTGCCAGCAGTCGAGGGGGCAGCGGCTACACCTTC.

The CDR3 protein is CASRGYSNQPQHF. The CDR3 region has the DNA TGTGCCAGCAGGGGTTATAGCAATCAGCCCCAGCATTTT. V gene TRBV2 combines with J gene TRBJ1-5; no definite D call. Trimming took 6 bases from V and 0 from J, leaving 6 bases between them. The length of the CDR3 is 13 residues. Per germline, CDR1 SNHLY and CDR2 FYNNEI.

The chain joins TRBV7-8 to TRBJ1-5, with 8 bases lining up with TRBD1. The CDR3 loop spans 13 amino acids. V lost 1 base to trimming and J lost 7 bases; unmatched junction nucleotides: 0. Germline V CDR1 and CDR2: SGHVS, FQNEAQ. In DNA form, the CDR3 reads TGTGCCAGCAGCTTAGACAGGGGGCAGCCCCAGCATTTT. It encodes CASSLDRGQPQHF.

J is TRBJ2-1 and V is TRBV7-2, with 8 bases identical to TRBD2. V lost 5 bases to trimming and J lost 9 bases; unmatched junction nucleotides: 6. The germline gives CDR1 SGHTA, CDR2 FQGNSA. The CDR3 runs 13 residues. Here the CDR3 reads CASSPGRGLEQFF. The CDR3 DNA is TGTGCCAGCAGCCCCGGGAGGGGTCTTGAGCAGTTCTTC.

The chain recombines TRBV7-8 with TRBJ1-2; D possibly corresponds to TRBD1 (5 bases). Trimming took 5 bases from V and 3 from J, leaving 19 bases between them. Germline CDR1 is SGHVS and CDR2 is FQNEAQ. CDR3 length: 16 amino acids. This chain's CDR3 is CASSHSRLLGHYGYTF. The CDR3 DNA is TGTGCCAGCAGCCATTCCAGACTCCTGGGGCACTATGGCTACACCTTC.

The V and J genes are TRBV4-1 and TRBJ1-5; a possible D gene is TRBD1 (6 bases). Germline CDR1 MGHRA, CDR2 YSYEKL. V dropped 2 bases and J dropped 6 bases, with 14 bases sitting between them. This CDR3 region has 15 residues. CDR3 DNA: TGCGCCAGCAGCCAAAGAGGGGGGGCTGTTCAGCCCCAGCATTTT. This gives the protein CASSQRGGAVQPQHF.

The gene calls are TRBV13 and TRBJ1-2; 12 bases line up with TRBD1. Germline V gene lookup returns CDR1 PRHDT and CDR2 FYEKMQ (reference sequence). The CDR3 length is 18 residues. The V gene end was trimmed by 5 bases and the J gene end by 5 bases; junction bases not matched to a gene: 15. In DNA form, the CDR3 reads TGTGCCAGCAGCGGGCAGGGACAGGGGGCCCATATACCATATGGCTACACCTTC. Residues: CASSGQGQGAHIPYGYTF.

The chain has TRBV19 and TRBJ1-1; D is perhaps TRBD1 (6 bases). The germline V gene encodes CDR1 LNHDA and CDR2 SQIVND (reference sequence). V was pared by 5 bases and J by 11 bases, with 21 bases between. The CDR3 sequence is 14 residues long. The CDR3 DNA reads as TGTGCCAGTAGTGCCCGTCGCCAGGGGTTGAAGGCTTTCTTT. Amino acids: CASSARRQGLKAFF.

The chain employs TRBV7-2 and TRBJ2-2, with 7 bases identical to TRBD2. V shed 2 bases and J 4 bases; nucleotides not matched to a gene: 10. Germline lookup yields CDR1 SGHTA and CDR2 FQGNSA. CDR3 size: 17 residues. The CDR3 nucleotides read TGTGCCAGCAGCTTAAACCTTGCGGGAGATATCACCGGGGAGCTGTTTTTT. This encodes CASSLNLAGDITGELFF.

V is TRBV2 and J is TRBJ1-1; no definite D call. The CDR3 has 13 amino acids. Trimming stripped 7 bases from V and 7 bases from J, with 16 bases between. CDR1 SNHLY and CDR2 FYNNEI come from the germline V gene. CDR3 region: CASIRGTKVEAFF. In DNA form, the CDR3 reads TGTGCCAGCATCCGTGGCACGAAAGTTGAAGCTTTCTTT.

The CDR3 bases are TGTGCCACCAGTGACCTGGACAGTAACTATGGCTACACCTTC. Translation gives CATSDLDSNYGYTF. V is TRBV24-1 and J is TRBJ1-2; possibly TRBD1 for D (6 bases). V was pared by 4 bases and J by 1 base, with 9 bases between. The CDR3 extends over 14 amino acids. The germline V gene encodes CDR1 KGHDR and CDR2 SFDVKD.

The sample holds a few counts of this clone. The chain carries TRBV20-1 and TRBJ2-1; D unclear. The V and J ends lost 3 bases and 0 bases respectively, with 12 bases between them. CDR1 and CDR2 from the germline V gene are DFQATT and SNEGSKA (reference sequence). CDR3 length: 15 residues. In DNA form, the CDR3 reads TGCAGTGCTAGTCGGCTATCCAGCTCCTACAATGAGCAGTTCTTC. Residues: CSASRLSSSYNEQFF.

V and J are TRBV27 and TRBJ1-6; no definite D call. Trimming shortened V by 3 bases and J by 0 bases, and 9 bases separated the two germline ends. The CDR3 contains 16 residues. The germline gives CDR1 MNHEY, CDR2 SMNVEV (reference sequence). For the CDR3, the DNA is TGTGCCAGCAGTTTTGGCTCCCACTCCTATAATTCACCCCTCCACTTT. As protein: CASSFGSHSYNSPLHF.

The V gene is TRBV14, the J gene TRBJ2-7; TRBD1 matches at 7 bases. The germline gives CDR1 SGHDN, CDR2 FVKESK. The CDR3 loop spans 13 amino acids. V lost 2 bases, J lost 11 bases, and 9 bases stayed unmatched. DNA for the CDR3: TGTGCCAGCAGCCAACGAGGACAGGCGAAGGAGTACTTC. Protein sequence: CASSQRGQAKEYF.

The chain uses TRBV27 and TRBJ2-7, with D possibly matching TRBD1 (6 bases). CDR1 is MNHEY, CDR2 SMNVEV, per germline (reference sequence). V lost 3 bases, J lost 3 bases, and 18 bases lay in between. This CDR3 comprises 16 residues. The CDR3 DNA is TGTGCCAGCAGTTTTCGGGGACATAAACCACACTACGAGCAGTACTTC. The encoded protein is CASSFRGHKPHYEQYF.

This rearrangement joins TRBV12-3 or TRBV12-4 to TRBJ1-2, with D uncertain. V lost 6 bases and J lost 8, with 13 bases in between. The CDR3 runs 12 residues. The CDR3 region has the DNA TGTGCCAGCAGCCACGGACGGGGAGGCTACACCTTC. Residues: CASSHGRGGYTF.

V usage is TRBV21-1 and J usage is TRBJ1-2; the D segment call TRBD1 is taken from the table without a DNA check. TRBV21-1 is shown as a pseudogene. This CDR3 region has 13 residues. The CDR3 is CASGMTRGHGYTF. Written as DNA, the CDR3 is TGTGCCAGCGGGATGACCAGGGGGCATGGCTACACCTTC.

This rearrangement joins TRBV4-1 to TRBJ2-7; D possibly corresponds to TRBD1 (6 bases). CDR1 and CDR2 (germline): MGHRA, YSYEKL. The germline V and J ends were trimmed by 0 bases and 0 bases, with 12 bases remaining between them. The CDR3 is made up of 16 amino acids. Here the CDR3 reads CASSQDGTPASYEQYF. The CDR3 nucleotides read TGCGCCAGCAGCCAAGATGGGACACCGGCCTCCTACGAGCAGTACTTC.

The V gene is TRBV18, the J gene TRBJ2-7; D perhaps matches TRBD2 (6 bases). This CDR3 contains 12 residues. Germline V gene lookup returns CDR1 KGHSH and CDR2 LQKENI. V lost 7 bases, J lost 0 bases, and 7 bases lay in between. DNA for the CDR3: TGTGCCAGCTACGGGAGCTCCTACGAGCAGTACTTC. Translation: CASYGSSYEQYF.